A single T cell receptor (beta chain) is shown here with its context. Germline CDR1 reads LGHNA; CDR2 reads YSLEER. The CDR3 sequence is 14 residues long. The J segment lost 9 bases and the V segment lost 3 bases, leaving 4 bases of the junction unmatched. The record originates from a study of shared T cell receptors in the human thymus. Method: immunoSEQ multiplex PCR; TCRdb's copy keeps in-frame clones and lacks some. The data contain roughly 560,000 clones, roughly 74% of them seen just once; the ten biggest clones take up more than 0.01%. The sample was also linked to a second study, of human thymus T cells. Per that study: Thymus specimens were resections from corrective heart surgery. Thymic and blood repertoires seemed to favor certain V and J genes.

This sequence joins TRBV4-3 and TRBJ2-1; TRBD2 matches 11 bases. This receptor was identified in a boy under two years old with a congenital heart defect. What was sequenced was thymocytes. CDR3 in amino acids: CASSQAGLAVEQFF. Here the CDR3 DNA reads TGCGCCAGCAGCCAGGCGGGACTAGCGGTTGAGCAGTTCTTC.